What follows are 13 T cell receptor beta chains derived from one specimen sequenced in a study of T cells in localized non-small cell lung cancer. This table comes from immunoSEQ multiplex PCR, and its TCRdb copy is limited to in-frame clones, with some not included. The table records more than 15,000 clones, approximately 91% of them present only once. This specimen consisted of peripheral blood, obtained before any cancer treatment. The receptors were gathered from a female donor older than 55 with stage III squamous cell lung carcinoma.

This clone has just one count. The genes are TRBV2 and TRBJ1-1; D is possibly TRBD1 (5 bases). V lost 0 bases and J lost 13, with 9 bases in between. The CDR3 loop spans 11 amino acids. CDR1 and CDR2 from the germline V gene are SNHLY and FYNNEI. CDR3 sequence: CASSEALQGFF. For the CDR3, the DNA is TGTGCCAGCAGTGAAGCGCTTCAGGGTTTCTTT.

This clone was seen a single time. V gene TRBV6-6 combines with J gene TRBJ2-5, with TRBD1 identical over 10 bases. This CDR3 contains 16 residues. Trimming removed 7 bases from V and 5 bases from J; junction bases left unmatched: 13. Germline V lookup: CDR1 MNHNY, CDR2 SVGAGI (reference sequence). This chain's CDR3 is CASTRHRDRGGETQYF. CDR3 bases: TGTGCCAGCACCCGACACCGGGACAGGGGTGGGGAGACCCAGTACTTC.

The V and J genes are TRBV5-1 and TRBJ2-7, with 9 bases aligning to TRBD2. Germline V gene sequence: CDR1 SGHRS, CDR2 YFSETQ. After removal of 4 bases from V and 4 bases from J, the junction contained 9 bases not matched to a gene. CDR3 length equals 15 residues. CDR3 in DNA: TGCGCCAGCAGCGGCCCCCCAGCGGGAGGTTACGAGCAGTACTTC. This translates into CASSGPPAGGYEQYF.

V and J are TRBV6-5 and TRBJ1-1; perhaps TRBD1 as D (6 bases). V lost 6 bases and J lost 5, with 13 bases in between. The CDR3 covers 13 residues. CDR1 and CDR2 (germline): MNHEY, SVGAGI. CDR3 sequence reads: CASSGRGGTEAFF. The CDR3 DNA is TGTGCCAGCAGCGGCAGGGGAGGAACTGAAGCTTTCTTT.

The chain is built from TRBV10-3 and TRBJ1-3; no clear D. Germline V lookup: CDR1 ENHRY, CDR2 SYGVKD. The CDR3 spans 16 residues. The ends were cut back, 3 bases at V and 2 bases at J, with 14 bases in the middle. The CDR3 sequence: CAISDSTVRAGNTIYF. The CDR3 nucleotides are TGTGCCATCAGTGATTCCACAGTGAGGGCTGGAAACACCATATATTTT.

V and J are TRBV19 and TRBJ1-1; D is possibly TRBD1 (5 bases). Trimming shortened V by 4 bases and J by 3 bases, and 9 bases separated the two germline ends. The length of the CDR3 is 13 residues. Germline CDR1 LNHDA, CDR2 SQIVND (reference sequence). Here the CDR3 DNA reads TGTGCCAGTAGTACAACCAGGGACACTGAAGCTTTCTTT. Translation: CASSTTRDTEAFF.

V gene TRBV11-1 combines with J gene TRBJ2-7, with D possibly being TRBD2 (6 bases). V lost 3 bases, J lost 2 bases, and 8 bases lay in between. CDR1 is SGHAT, CDR2 FQDESV, per germline (reference sequence). The CDR3 sequence is 13 residues long. The CDR3 loop reads CASSFSGTYEQYF. The CDR3 DNA is TGTGCCAGCAGCTTTAGCGGAACCTACGAGCAGTACTTC. The full variable domain, with the rest looked up from reference TRBV11-1 and TRBJ2-7, is EAEVAQSPRYKITEKSQAVAFWCDPISGHATLYWYRQILGQGPELLVQFQDESVVDDSQLPKDRFSAERLKGVDSTLKIQPAELGDSAMYLCASSFSGTYEQYFGPGTRLTVT.

The CDR3: CASGSLVDWSDEQYF. The CDR3 DNA reads TGTGCCAGCGGTTCCCTCGTTGATTGGTCGGACGAGCAGTACTTC. The chain couples TRBV6-1 to TRBJ2-7; D gene unclear. The CDR3 sequence is 15 residues long. Germline V gene sequence: CDR1 MNHNS, CDR2 SASEGT. Trimming removed 8 bases at V and 5 bases at J, with 22 bases between.

CDR3 nucleotide sequence: TGTGCCAGCATCCCCGCACCGGGCCTGTCCTACGAGCAGTACTTC. Protein sequence: CASIPAPGLSYEQYF. The chain couples TRBV7-2 to TRBJ2-7; D call uncertain. Germline CDR1 SGHTA, CDR2 FQGNSA. The length of the CDR3 is 15 residues. Deletions cut 7 bases from V and 1 base from J, with 17 bases between.

A single count supports this clone. This chain uses TRBV9 with TRBJ1-2; tentatively, D is TRBD1 (5 bases). V was clipped by 3 bases and J by 4 bases, with 10 bases between them. CDR3 size: 13 residues. The V gene's germline CDR1 is SGDLS and CDR2 YYNGEE. Here the CDR3 reads CASSGPGAYGYTF. CDR3 DNA: TGTGCCAGCAGCGGTCCCGGGGCCTATGGCTACACCTTC.

The rearrangement uses TRBV7-2 and TRBJ2-6, with D unresolved. Germline CDR1 reads SGHTA; CDR2 reads FQGNSA. The V end was cut by 6 bases, the J end by 2 bases, with 8 bases between. The CDR3 length is 14 residues. The CDR3 is CASRQTAGANVLTF. CDR3 coding DNA: TGTGCCAGCAGGCAGACCGCTGGGGCCAACGTCCTGACTTTC.

The rearrangement uses TRBV30 and TRBJ2-3, with 9 bases identical to TRBD2. CDR1 is GTSNPN, CDR2 SVGIG, per germline (reference sequence). The V gene end was trimmed by 5 bases and the J gene end by 6 bases; junction bases not matched to a gene: 6. The CDR3 runs to 13 residues. The CDR3 protein is CAWGGGAPDTQYF. CDR3 bases: TGTGCCTGGGGCGGGGGGGCTCCCGATACGCAGTATTTT.

V and J are TRBV28 and TRBJ2-3, with D hard to call. Germline V gives CDR1 MDHEN, CDR2 SYDVKM. The CDR3 consists of 11 residues. V shed 7 bases and J shed 2 bases, with 4 bases lying between them. The CDR3 DNA follows: TGTGCCAGCAAAAACACAGATACGCAGTATTTT. This gives the protein CASKNTDTQYF. Looking up the rest from reference TRBV28 and TRBJ2-3 gives the full variable domain: DVKVTQSSRYLVKRTGEKVFLECVQDMDHENMFWYRQDPGLGLRLIYFSYDVKMKEKGDIPEGYSVSREKKERFSLILESASTNQTSMYLCASKNTDTQYFGPGTRLTVL.